The 18 T cell receptor beta chains presented below share a single source sample, sequenced in a study of blood T cells in healthy people across ages. The use of a sample-barcoded 5' primer and a J-beta primer mix characterized a second PCR of about 7 to 12 cycles. TCRdb called the 5' RACE reads again in MiXCR, with one record for every CDR3 protein. The data show approximately 800,000 distinct CDR3 sequences, with roughly 64% seen just once and 20% to 25% held by the top ten. The sequencing sample was made of blood. Source of these receptors: a young man in good health.

The chain links TRBV7-9 to TRBJ2-4; 9 positions match TRBD2. Gene TRBJ2-7 matches the end of the DNA better, so the J call may be wrong. The V gene's germline CDR1 is SEHNR and CDR2 FQNEAQ (reference sequence). This CDR3 region has 15 residues. The CDR3 bases are TGTGCCAGCAGCTTGGCGGGAGGGCCTGTCGACGAGCAGTACTTC. It yields the protein CASSLAGGPVDEQYF.

The chain uses TRBV20-1 and TRBJ2-7; a possible D gene is TRBD1 (6 bases). Germline lookup yields CDR1 DFQATT and CDR2 SNEGSKA (reference sequence). The CDR3 covers 13 residues. V dropped 5 bases and J dropped 0 bases, with 11 bases sitting between them. CDR3 region: CSAADRSSYEQYF. The CDR3 DNA reads TGCAGTGCTGCCGACAGGTCCTCCTACGAGCAGTACTTC.

In this sample, this clonotype turned up a few times. CDR3 nucleotide sequence: TGCAGCGCAAAGGACGAATTTAACTATGGCTACACCTTC. It codes for CSAKDEFNYGYTF. The rearrangement links TRBV29-1 to TRBJ1-2; D is unclear. V was cut by 7 bases and J by 1 base, with 13 bases left in between. Germline CDR1 and CDR2: SQVTM and ANQGSEA. CDR3 size: 13 residues.

The chain joins TRBV27 to TRBJ2-7, with a possible D match to TRBD2 (6 bases). This CDR3 has 14 residues. The germline CDR1 and CDR2 sequences are MNHEY and SMNVEV (reference sequence). V was pared by 3 bases and J by 0 bases, with 9 bases between. Written as DNA, the CDR3 is TGTGCCAGCAGTTTCCGGGGGATCTCCTACGAGCAGTACTTC. Protein: CASSFRGISYEQYF.

Note on this clonotype: This sequence may be a read error, since a much larger clone differs from it by one base. CDR3 sequence: CAGSQDQESSSYEQYF. DNA of the CDR3: TGTGCCGGCAGCCAAGATCAGGAATCCAGCTCCTACGAGCAGTACTTC. The chain has TRBV4-2 and TRBJ2-7; no clear D. CDR3 length equals 16 residues. Germline V lookup: CDR1 LGHNA, CDR2 YNFKEQ.

The J gene is TRBJ1-2, the V gene TRBV29-1; possible D gene TRBD1, 5 bases. The CDR3 sequence is 13 residues long. Germline CDR1 and CDR2: SQVTM and ANQGSEA. V was pared by 0 bases and J by 6 bases, with 11 bases between. CDR3 bases: TGCAGCGTTGAAGATCGAAGACAGAATGGCTACACCTTC. Its translation is CSVEDRRQNGYTF. The variable domain in full, with the rest retrieved from reference TRBV29-1 and TRBJ1-2, is SAVISQKPSRDICQRGTSLTIQCQVDSQVTMMFWYRQQPGQSLTLIATANQGSEATYESGFVIDKFPISRPNLTFSTLTVSNMSPEDSSIYLCSVEDRRQNGYTFGSGTRLTVV.

This clonotype came up once. The rearrangement joins TRBV7-2 to TRBJ1-2, with D possibly TRBD1 on 5 matching bases. V dropped 5 bases and J dropped 4 bases, with 17 bases sitting between them. Germline CDR1 is SGHTA and CDR2 is FQGNSA. The CDR3 has 15 amino acids. The CDR3 reads CASSNDRYHIYGYTF. CDR3 coding DNA: TGTGCCAGCAGCAATGACAGATACCACATCTATGGCTACACCTTC.

The rearrangement uses TRBV7-9 and TRBJ1-6; a possible D gene is TRBD1 (5 bases). Germline CDR1 is SEHNR and CDR2 is FQNEAQ (reference sequence). There are 12 residues in the CDR3. The V end was cut by 5 bases, the J end by 10 bases, with 9 bases between. The DNA of the CDR3 is TGTGCCAGCAGCAGGACATCCTCACCCCTCCACTTT. Its protein is CASSRTSSPLHF.

V and J are TRBV7-2 and TRBJ2-7; possibly TRBD2 for D (5 bases). Germline V gene data show CDR1 as SGHTA and CDR2 as FQGNSA. The CDR3 totals 12 residues. V lost 5 bases and J lost 6, with 11 bases in between. The CDR3 loop reads CASSLDEGEQYF. The CDR3 DNA is TGTGCCAGCAGCCTAGACGAGGGCGAGCAGTACTTC.

V is TRBV7-9 and J is TRBJ2-1; 7 nucleotides agree with TRBD2. Germline CDR1 is SEHNR and CDR2 is FQNEAQ (reference sequence). The CDR3 loop spans 16 amino acids. Unmatched junction bases numbered 8, after V lost 1 base and J lost 5 bases. The CDR3 spells CASSLGPGGVNNEQFF. For the CDR3, the DNA is TGTGCCAGCAGCTTAGGTCCGGGGGGAGTAAACAATGAGCAGTTCTTC. Based on the CDR3 plus reference TRBV7-9 and TRBJ2-1, the full variable domain is DTGVSQNPRHKITKRGQNVTFRCDPISEHNRLYWYRQTLGQGPEFLTYFQNEAQLEKSRLLSDRFSAERPKGSFSTLEIQRTEQGDSAMYLCASSLGPGGVNNEQFFGPGTRLTVL.

The J gene is TRBJ2-7, the V gene TRBV28; D is unresolved. The CDR3 is 11 residues long. V lost 4 bases to trimming and J lost 5 bases, with 6 bases between them. Germline loops: CDR1 MDHEN, CDR2 SYDVKM. The DNA for the CDR3 is TGTGCCAGCAGTTATAAACACGAGCAGTACTTC. Translated: CASSYKHEQYF.

This clonotype was seen a handful of times. The V and J genes are TRBV10-2 and TRBJ2-7, with D possibly TRBD2 on 5 matching bases. This CDR3 spans 13 amino acids. In germline, CDR1 is WSHSY, CDR2 SAAADI. The germline V and J ends were trimmed by 7 bases and 0 bases, with 10 bases remaining between them. As DNA, the CDR3 is TGCGCCAGCATGAGGGAAAGCTCCTACGAGCAGTACTTC. Translated, it gives CASMRESSYEQYF.

V gene TRBV6-5 combines with J gene TRBJ1-5; D remains unclear. The CDR3 totals 14 residues. V was trimmed by 2 bases and J by 2 bases, leaving 7 bases between them. Germline V gene data show CDR1 as MNHEY and CDR2 as SVGAGI. DNA for the CDR3: TGTGCCAGCAGTTACATAGCGGGCAATCAGCCCCAGCATTTT. This sequence encodes CASSYIAGNQPQHF.

This rearrangement joins TRBV5-6 to TRBJ1-1; D gene uncertain. Germline-derived CDR1 and CDR2 are SGHDT and YYEEEE. The V and J ends lost 2 bases and 1 base respectively, with 15 bases between them. The CDR3 is 16 residues long. Here the CDR3 DNA reads TGTGCCAGCAGCTTTCCACCCAGTTGGGGGAACACTGAAGCTTTCTTT. Protein product: CASSFPPSWGNTEAFF.

This clonotype occurred a few times. The chain carries TRBV29-1 and TRBJ2-7; D is unclear. Germline V CDR1 and CDR2: SQVTM, ANQGSEA. The CDR3 contains 11 residues. Trimming shortened V by 4 bases and J by 6 bases, and 10 bases separated the two germline ends. CDR3 in amino acids: CSVVDLREQYF. Here the CDR3 DNA reads TGCAGCGTTGTAGACCTACGCGAGCAGTACTTC.

CDR3 nucleotides: TGCAGTGCTAGCAGGGGTAAAGAGACCCAGTACTTC. Protein product: CSASRGKETQYF. The chain links TRBV20-1 to TRBJ2-5; D possibly corresponds to TRBD1 (6 bases). The CDR3 length is 12 residues. Trimming took off 3 bases at V and 3 bases at J, with 8 bases between the two ends. Per germline, CDR1 DFQATT and CDR2 SNEGSKA (reference sequence).

The rearrangement links TRBV6-5 to TRBJ2-1; TRBD2 agrees at 12 bases. This CDR3 comprises 15 residues. The germline gives CDR1 MNHEY, CDR2 SVGAGI. V trimming: 6 bases; J trimming: 4 bases; junction bases outside the gene matches: 4. DNA for the CDR3: TGTGCCAGCAGACGTGGGACTAGCGGGTACAATGAGCAGTTCTTC. It translates to CASRRGTSGYNEQFF.

The chain has TRBV5-5 and TRBJ1-2, with D possibly TRBD1 on 5 matching bases. The CDR3 sequence is 14 residues long. Trimming took off 2 bases at V and 0 bases at J, with 8 bases between the two ends. In germline, CDR1 is SGHKS, CDR2 YYEKEE (reference sequence). Here the CDR3 reads CASSFGTSNYGYTF. DNA of the CDR3: TGTGCCAGCAGCTTTGGGACTTCTAACTATGGCTACACCTTC.